Below, one T cell receptor beta chain is given with its context. The sample comes from a study of blood T cell repertoires in COVID-19. Turning to the study itself: The study drew acute and convalescent COVID-19 samples from the United States, Italy and Spain. PBMCs, B-cell-depleted T cells, or T cells provided the cDNA or gDNA that made up the material.

The CDR3 sequence is 12 residues long. V gave up 3 bases and J gave up 13 bases, with 14 bases separating them. Authors' data handling: Nucleated cell number was recorded as an estimate derived from reference gene primer amplification. The method was immunoSEQ multiplex PCR; TCRdb's version includes in-frame clones alone and lacks a portion of them. Clone size and V and J calls were adopted from that table, with D and trimming inferred from the DNA. The sample has about 220,000 clones; approximately 80% are singletons. The chain recombines TRBV12-3 or TRBV12-4 with TRBJ2-3; D possibly corresponds to TRBD1 (5 bases). Sequenced sample: peripheral blood. The receptor's source is a human donor in a cohort sampled during active COVID-19. In DNA, the CDR3 is TGTGCCAGCAGTTTTCCAGGGTCAGAGGAGTATTTT. Protein sequence: CASSFPGSEEYF.